These 25 T cell receptor beta chains came from one sample sequenced in a study of cytomegalovirus exposure and HLA in healthy donors. 13 Jbeta primers and 60 Vbeta primers were used for the PCR. TCRdb keeps only in-frame clones here, not all; method: immunoSEQ multiplex PCR. This table has about 140,000 clones, roughly 80% appearing once. The sample was PBMCs. The receptors here all came from a female donor in good health and CMV-seronegative.

The chain recombines TRBV5-1 with TRBJ2-7; D is perhaps TRBD2 (5 bases). This CDR3 has 15 residues. Germline V lookup: CDR1 SGHRS, CDR2 YFSETQ. Trimming took 3 bases from V and 1 from J, leaving 14 bases between them. CDR3 amino acids: CASSYEGASSYEQYF. Here the CDR3 DNA reads TGCGCCAGCAGCTACGAGGGAGCCAGTTCCTACGAGCAGTACTTC.

The V gene is TRBV19, the J gene TRBJ1-5; D remains ambiguous. Trimming took off 5 bases at V and 3 bases at J, with 8 bases between the two ends. The length of the CDR3 is 13 residues. The germline V gene has CDR1 LNHDA and CDR2 SQIVND (reference sequence). The CDR3 here is CASSSRSNQPQHF. For the CDR3, the DNA is TGTGCCAGTAGTTCCCGGTCCAATCAGCCCCAGCATTTT.

The CDR3 sequence is CASSYSGEESGYTF. The CDR3 DNA reads as TGTGCCAGCAGTTACTCGGGAGAGGAGTCTGGCTACACCTTC. The chain combines TRBV6-5 with TRBJ1-2; D ambiguous. V dropped 0 bases and J dropped 7 bases, with 12 bases sitting between them. The CDR3 sequence is 14 residues long. Germline V gene data show CDR1 as MNHEY and CDR2 as SVGAGI.

With respect to this clone: Within the sample, other DNA sequences also encode this same CDR3. The V gene is TRBV6-1, the J gene TRBJ1-5, with 9 positions matching TRBD1. CDR1 is MNHNS and CDR2 is SASEGT in the germline V gene. Unmatched junction bases numbered 3, after V lost 2 bases and J lost 1 base. The CDR3 runs 16 residues. CDR3 protein: CASSERDRGSNQPQHF. CDR3 nucleotide sequence: TGTGCCAGCAGTGAACGCGACAGGGGGAGCAATCAGCCCCAGCATTTT.

The chain couples TRBV2 to TRBJ1-5; TRBD1 matches at 9 bases. Germline V gene lookup returns CDR1 SNHLY and CDR2 FYNNEI. J lost 10 bases, V lost 5 bases, and 9 bases had no gene match. This CDR3 has 14 amino acids. Here the CDR3 reads CASSPDRGMRPQHF. CDR3 nucleotides: TGTGCCAGCAGTCCCGACAGGGGGATGAGACCCCAGCATTTT.

The chain links TRBV28 to TRBJ2-7; TRBD1 agrees at 10 bases. Per germline, CDR1 MDHEN and CDR2 SYDVKM. The CDR3 is 14 residues long. V lost 1 base to trimming and J lost 4 bases; unmatched junction nucleotides: 1. The CDR3 loop is CASSLSDRGYEQYF. Here the CDR3 DNA reads TGTGCCAGCAGTTTATCGGACAGGGGGTACGAGCAGTACTTC.

The V gene is TRBV28, the J gene TRBJ2-2; 7 nucleotides align to TRBD1. Trimming removed 6 bases from V and 7 bases from J; junction bases left unmatched: 8. The CDR3 runs to 14 residues. Germline CDR1 MDHEN, CDR2 SYDVKM. DNA for the CDR3: TGTGCCAGCAGCTTCACAGGGGTGGGCGGGGAGCTGTTTTTT. It yields the protein CASSFTGVGGELFF.

CDR3 DNA sequence: TGTGCCAGCAGTTTCCCAGGGGGTATAGGAGAGCAGTACTTC. Translating it yields CASSFPGGIGEQYF. The rearrangement links TRBV28 to TRBJ2-7, with 7 bases that match TRBD1. V shed 3 bases and J 7 bases; nucleotides not matched to a gene: 9. The CDR3 covers 14 residues. The V gene's germline CDR1 is MDHEN and CDR2 SYDVKM. The full variable domain, completed using reference TRBV28 and TRBJ2-7, is DVKVTQSSRYLVKRTGEKVFLECVQDMDHENMFWYRQDPGLGLRLIYFSYDVKMKEKGDIPEGYSVSREKKERFSLILESASTNQTSMYLCASSFPGGIGEQYFGPGTRLTVT.

V usage is TRBV6-1 and J usage is TRBJ1-5, with D possibly matching TRBD1 (6 bases). V was shortened by 6 bases and J by 6 bases, with 15 bases between the two germline ends. Germline V gives CDR1 MNHNS, CDR2 SASEGT. The CDR3 has 14 residues. For the CDR3, the DNA is TGTGCCAGCAGCGAGGACAGAGGAAGTCAGCCCCAGCATTTT. Encoded protein: CASSEDRGSQPQHF.

The chain has TRBV10-3 and TRBJ1-5; TRBD1 might be the D (5 bases). Germline assignment: CDR1 ENHRY and CDR2 SYGVKD. There are 15 residues in the CDR3. Between the trimmed V and J ends, which lost 3 bases and 1 base, there was a span of 10 bases. The CDR3, as DNA: TGTGCCATCAGTGACGGGACTACGAGCAATCAGCCCCAGCATTTT. Amino acids: CAISDGTTSNQPQHF.

This chain connects TRBV9 to TRBJ2-1; 8 nucleotides agree with TRBD1. The germline V gene encodes CDR1 SGDLS and CDR2 YYNGEE. This CDR3 has 17 residues. V was clipped by 4 bases and J by 4 bases; unmatched bases: 13. The CDR3 reads CASSSPEGQEKYNEQFF. In DNA form, the CDR3 reads TGTGCCAGCAGCTCACCCGAGGGACAGGAAAAATACAATGAGCAGTTCTTC.

The rearrangement joins TRBV7-3 to TRBJ2-5, with TRBD2 matching 15 bases. Trimming removed 2 bases from V and 3 bases from J; junction bases left unmatched: 7. The CDR3 is 18 amino acids. The germline V gene encodes CDR1 SGHTA and CDR2 FQGTGA. The CDR3 coding sequence is TGTGCCAGCAGCTTATTCGGACTAGCGGGAGGGCCAGAAGAGACCCAGTACTTC. Translating it yields CASSLFGLAGGPEETQYF.

The chain joins TRBV28 to TRBJ1-4, with TRBD1 matching over 9 bases. J was trimmed by 6 bases and V by 5 bases; bases with no gene match: 4. The CDR3 consists of 14 residues. Germline assignment: CDR1 MDHEN and CDR2 SYDVKM. In nucleotides, the CDR3 is TGTGCCAGCAGTACCGGGACAGGGTATGAAAAACTGTTTTTT. It specifies CASSTGTGYEKLFF.

The chain recombines TRBV7-8 with TRBJ1-5; D is uncertain. V lost 5 bases and J lost 3, with 11 bases in between. CDR1 and CDR2 from the germline V gene are SGHVS and FQNEAQ. This CDR3 contains 14 residues. CDR3 region: CASSPTLLNQPQHF. The CDR3 DNA is TGTGCCAGCAGCCCCACTCTCCTCAATCAGCCCCAGCATTTT.

The chain has TRBV23-1 and TRBJ1-4; TRBD1 matches 12 bases. TRBV23-1 is given ORF status, its function remaining uncertain. This CDR3 comprises 21 residues. V dropped 5 bases and J dropped 3; count of bases not matched to a gene: 19. The CDR3 DNA follows: TGCGCCAGCAGTGGGAAGCAACCGGGACAGGGGGCGAGAAGGGCTAATGAAAAACTGTTTTTT. Protein: CASSGKQPGQGARRANEKLFF.

This clone was detected a few times. This sequence joins TRBV5-4 and TRBJ2-6; the D gene is possibly TRBD2 (6 bases). V gave up 6 bases and J gave up 4 bases, with 20 bases separating them. Germline loops: CDR1 SGHNT, CDR2 YYREEE (reference sequence). The CDR3 extends over 17 amino acids. This CDR3 is CASIPGLTSMGANVLTF. For the CDR3, the DNA is TGTGCCAGCATTCCGGGACTGACGTCTATGGGGGCCAACGTCCTGACTTTC.

The rearrangement links TRBV2 to TRBJ2-3; 9 bases match TRBD2. The CDR3 is 14 residues long. V shed 7 bases and J 1 base; nucleotides not matched to a gene: 3. The germline gives CDR1 SNHLY, CDR2 FYNNEI. The CDR3 loop reads CASKRLAGTDTQYF. CDR3 coding DNA: TGTGCCAGCAAACGACTAGCGGGCACAGATACGCAGTATTTT.

This clone was counted between two and nine times. The V and J genes are TRBV7-2 and TRBJ2-1; 9 bases are a match to TRBD1. The germline V gene has CDR1 SGHTA and CDR2 FQGNSA. This CDR3 is built from 13 residues. V gave up 5 bases and J gave up 7 bases; unmatched junction bases: 3. Written as DNA, the CDR3 is TGTGCCAGCAGCCGGGACAGGGTTAATGAGCAGTTCTTC. Its translation: CASSRDRVNEQFF.

This chain links TRBV27 with TRBJ2-7; tentatively, D is TRBD2 (5 bases). The ends were cut back, 2 bases at V and 3 bases at J, with 11 bases in the middle. CDR3 length: 14 amino acids. From germline, CDR1 is MNHEY and CDR2 SMNVEV (reference sequence). The CDR3 DNA is TGTGCCAGCAGTTTAGTGTCCGGGAACTACGAGCAGTACTTC. This sequence encodes CASSLVSGNYEQYF.

The J gene is TRBJ1-4, the V gene TRBV18; a possible D gene is TRBD1 (5 bases). This CDR3 contains 13 residues. The V and J ends lost 2 bases and 8 bases respectively, with 9 bases between them. Germline CDR1 is KGHSH and CDR2 is LQKENI. This CDR3 is CASSPGAGEKLFF. Written as DNA, the CDR3 is TGTGCCAGCTCACCAGGGGCTGGCGAAAAACTGTTTTTT.

The CDR3 is CASRQWTGEGFNTEAFF. In DNA, the CDR3 is TGTGCCAGCAGACAGTGGACAGGGGAAGGATTTAACACTGAAGCTTTCTTT. The V call is TRBV5-6, the J call TRBJ1-1, with 9 bases matching TRBD1. The CDR3 sequence is 17 residues long. J was trimmed by 2 bases and V by 5 bases; bases with no gene match: 13. Germline loops: CDR1 SGHDT, CDR2 YYEEEE.

This clone was counted once. The J gene is TRBJ2-1, the V gene TRBV6-1, with TRBD2 matching over 7 bases. The CDR3 is 16 amino acids. V shed 2 bases, J shed 0 bases, and the junction held 4 bases outside the gene matches. Germline CDR1 and CDR2: MNHNS and SASEGT. CDR3 in amino acids: CASSETRGYSYNEQFF. The CDR3 DNA follows: TGTGCCAGCAGTGAAACGCGGGGGTACTCCTACAATGAGCAGTTCTTC.

The rearrangement joins TRBV9 to TRBJ2-3, with a possible D match to TRBD2 (7 bases). This CDR3 region has 16 residues. From germline, CDR1 is SGDLS and CDR2 YYNGEE. Trimming removed 3 bases at V and 0 bases at J, with 14 bases between. CDR3 region: CASSATGRGSTDTQYF. In DNA form, the CDR3 reads TGTGCCAGCAGCGCCACAGGGAGGGGCAGCACAGATACGCAGTATTTT.

The chain joins TRBV27 to TRBJ2-2; the match to TRBD2 covers 14 bases. CDR3 length: 22 amino acids. Germline V gene lookup returns CDR1 MNHEY and CDR2 SMNVEV (reference sequence). V lost 4 bases, J lost 4 bases, and 20 bases stayed unmatched. CDR3 sequence: CASSSHRKSGTSGSRGTGELFF. The CDR3 region has the DNA TGTGCCAGCAGTTCCCACAGGAAATCCGGGACTAGCGGGAGCCGGGGCACCGGGGAGCTGTTTTTT.

The chain recombines TRBV5-4 with TRBJ2-7; 10 positions match TRBD1. Trimming cost V 4 bases and J 3 bases; bases outside gene matches: 7. Germline V gives CDR1 SGHNT, CDR2 YYREEE (reference sequence). The CDR3 is 15 amino acids. The CDR3 loop is CASSPGTGANYEQYF. The CDR3 DNA sequence: TGTGCCAGCAGCCCGGGGACAGGGGCCAACTACGAGCAGTACTTC.